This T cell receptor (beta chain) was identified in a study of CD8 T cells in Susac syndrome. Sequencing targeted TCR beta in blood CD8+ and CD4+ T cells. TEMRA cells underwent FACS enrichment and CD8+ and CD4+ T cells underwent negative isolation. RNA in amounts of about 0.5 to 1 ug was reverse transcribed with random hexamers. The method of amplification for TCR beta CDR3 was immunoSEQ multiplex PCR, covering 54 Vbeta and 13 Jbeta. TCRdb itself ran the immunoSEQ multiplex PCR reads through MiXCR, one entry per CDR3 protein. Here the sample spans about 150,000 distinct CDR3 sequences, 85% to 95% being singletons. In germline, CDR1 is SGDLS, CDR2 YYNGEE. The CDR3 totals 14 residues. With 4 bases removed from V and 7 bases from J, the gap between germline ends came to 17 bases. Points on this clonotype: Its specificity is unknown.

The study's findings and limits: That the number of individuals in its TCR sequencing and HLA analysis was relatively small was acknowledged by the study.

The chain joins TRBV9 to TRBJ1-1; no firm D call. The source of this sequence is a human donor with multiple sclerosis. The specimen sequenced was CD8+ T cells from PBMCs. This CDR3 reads CASSPDRTRREAFF. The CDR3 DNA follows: TGTGCCAGCAGCCCCGACCGCACGAGACGTGAAGCTTTCTTT.